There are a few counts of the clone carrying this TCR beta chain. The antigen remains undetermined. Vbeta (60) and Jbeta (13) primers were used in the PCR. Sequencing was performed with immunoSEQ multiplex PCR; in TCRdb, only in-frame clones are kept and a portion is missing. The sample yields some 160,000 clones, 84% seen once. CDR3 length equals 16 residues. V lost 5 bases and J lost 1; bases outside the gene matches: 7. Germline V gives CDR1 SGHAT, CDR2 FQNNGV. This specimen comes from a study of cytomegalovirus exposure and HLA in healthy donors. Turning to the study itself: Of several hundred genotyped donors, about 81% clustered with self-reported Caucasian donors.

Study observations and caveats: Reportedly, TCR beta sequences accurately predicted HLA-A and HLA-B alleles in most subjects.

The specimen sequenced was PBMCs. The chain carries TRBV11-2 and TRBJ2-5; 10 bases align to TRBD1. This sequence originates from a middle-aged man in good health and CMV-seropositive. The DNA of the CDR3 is TGTGCCAGCAGCCCACAAGGGACAGGGGTCCAAGAGACCCAGTACTTC. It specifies CASSPQGTGVQETQYF.